A single sample gave rise to the 28 T cell receptor beta chains below, sequenced in a study of T cell changes during pregnancy in multiple sclerosis. Measured with immunoSEQ multiplex PCR; TCRdb has only the in-frame clones, and not every one. The sample yields more than 50,000 clones, around 94% seen once. The material sequenced was CD8+ T cells from peripheral blood mononuclear cells, taken after pregnancy. The source is a female donor with multiple sclerosis, enrolled in a pregnancy study.

The J gene is TRBJ1-1, the V gene TRBV27, with no clear D. CDR1 MNHEY and CDR2 SMNVEV come from the germline V gene (reference sequence). CDR3 length: 14 residues. Trimming took off 5 bases at V and 3 bases at J, with 13 bases between the two ends. CDR3 DNA: TGTGCCAGCAGTGCCCTCACAGAGTACACTGAAGCTTTCTTT. Translated: CASSALTEYTEAFF.

J is TRBJ2-1 and V is TRBV4-1; D gene unclear. The V gene's germline CDR1 is MGHRA and CDR2 YSYEKL. The V end lost 0 bases, the J end lost 8 bases, and 5 bases lay between the germline ends. CDR3 size: 12 residues. The DNA of the CDR3 is TGCGCCAGCAGCCAAGATCAGGATGAGCAGTTCTTC. Translation gives CASSQDQDEQFF.

This chain connects TRBV27 to TRBJ2-7; 8 bases map to TRBD2. The germline gives CDR1 MNHEY, CDR2 SMNVEV (reference sequence). After removal of 4 bases from V and 0 bases from J, the junction contained 8 bases not matched to a gene. This CDR3 contains 16 residues. CDR3 coding DNA: TGTGCCAGCAGTTATTCTGGCGGGAGGAGCTCCTACGAGCAGTACTTC. Amino acids: CASSYSGGRSSYEQYF.

This rearrangement joins TRBV29-1 to TRBJ2-1; 15 bases are shared with TRBD2. The V segment lost 2 bases and the J segment 1 base; nucleotides outside the gene matches: 12. CDR1 is SQVTM, CDR2 ANQGSEA, per germline. The CDR3 consists of 20 residues. CDR3 sequence reads: CSVETRGRTSGRVSYNEQFF. CDR3 nucleotide sequence: TGCAGCGTTGAAACTAGGGGGCGGACTAGCGGGAGGGTTTCCTACAATGAGCAGTTCTTC.

Here the CDR3 reads CASSPEVGGPEFF. CDR3 sequence (DNA): TGTGCCAGCAGCCCAGAGGTGGGAGGGCCAGAGTTCTTC. The rearrangement links TRBV7-6 to TRBJ2-1; 7 nucleotides agree with TRBD2. V lost 5 bases, J lost 14 bases, and 12 bases stayed unmatched. The CDR3 runs 13 residues. Germline CDR1 SGHVS, CDR2 FNYEAQ.

This clone was counted a few times. The rearrangement joins TRBV28 to TRBJ1-1, with D unclear. V lost 3 bases and J lost 1, with 6 bases in between. The CDR3 loop spans 13 amino acids. The germline gives CDR1 MDHEN, CDR2 SYDVKM. This CDR3 reads CASSLFRNTEAFF. The CDR3 nucleotides read TGTGCCAGCAGTTTGTTCAGGAACACTGAAGCTTTCTTT.

This clone is a singleton in its sample. The chain is built from TRBV27 and TRBJ1-2; 7 positions match TRBD1. The germline CDR1 and CDR2 sequences are MNHEY and SMNVEV (reference sequence). The CDR3 has 13 amino acids. Trimming took 2 bases from V and 4 from J; bases not matched to a gene: 1. In nucleotides, the CDR3 is TGTGCCAGCAGTTTAGGACAGGCCTATGGCTACACCTTC. Residues: CASSLGQAYGYTF.

The chain uses TRBV19 and TRBJ2-7; D might be TRBD1 (5 bases). V lost 3 bases and J 6 bases, leaving 9 bases between the germline ends. This CDR3 is 12 amino acids long. The germline gives CDR1 LNHDA, CDR2 SQIVND (reference sequence). The CDR3 here is CASSMTAAEQYF. The CDR3 nucleotides read TGTGCCAGTAGTATGACAGCTGCCGAGCAGTACTTC. Complete variable domain (other parts from reference TRBV19 and TRBJ2-7): DGGITQSPKYLFRKEGQNVTLSCEQNLNHDAMYWYRQDPGQGLRLIYYSQIVNDFQKGDIAEGYSVSREKKESFPLTVTSAQKNPTAFYLCASSMTAAEQYFGPGTRLTVT.

This chain connects TRBV7-8 to TRBJ2-3, with 9 bases lining up with TRBD2. Germline V gene data show CDR1 as SGHVS and CDR2 as FQNEAQ. The CDR3 is made up of 15 amino acids. With 5 bases clipped from V and 0 bases from J, the junction kept 3 bases outside the gene matches. CDR3 coding DNA: TGTGCCAGCAGCCAGACTAGCGGAAGCACAGATACGCAGTATTTT. Protein sequence: CASSQTSGSTDTQYF.

This chain links TRBV19 with TRBJ2-1; 8 bases map to TRBD1. V shed 5 bases, J shed 6 bases, and the junction held 9 bases outside the gene matches. Germline assignment: CDR1 LNHDA and CDR2 SQIVND (reference sequence). The CDR3 is made up of 15 amino acids. For the CDR3, the DNA is TGTGCCAGTAGTCCGGCAGGGGGCGTTGGCAATGAGCAGTTCTTC. Translating gives CASSPAGGVGNEQFF.

V usage is TRBV27 and J usage is TRBJ2-7; D is possibly TRBD1 (6 bases). Germline V gene sequence: CDR1 MNHEY, CDR2 SMNVEV (reference sequence). The CDR3 runs 12 residues. Trimming removed 10 bases at V and 7 bases at J, with 17 bases between. The CDR3 loop is CATSRLGQEQYF. The DNA of the CDR3 is TGTGCCACCTCGCGTCTCGGACAGGAGCAGTACTTC.

The chain is built from TRBV27 and TRBJ2-4; 7 bases are shared with TRBD2. The V gene end was trimmed by 7 bases and the J gene end by 4 bases; junction bases not matched to a gene: 1. Germline V gives CDR1 MNHEY, CDR2 SMNVEV (reference sequence). The CDR3 contains 12 residues. CDR3 nucleotides: TGTGCCAGCACGGGGGGTAAAAACATTCAGTACTTC. It specifies CASTGGKNIQYF.

This clone was recorded only once. V gene TRBV12-5 combines with J gene TRBJ2-7, with D perhaps matching TRBD1 (5 bases). This CDR3 region has 11 residues. In germline, CDR1 is LGHNT, CDR2 FRNRAP. Trimming removed 7 bases from V and 4 bases from J, with 8 bases in between. DNA for the CDR3: TGTGCTAGTGCCCAGGGATACGAGCAGTACTTC. This codes for CASAQGYEQYF.

The chain couples TRBV2 to TRBJ2-1; 10 nucleotides agree with TRBD1. V lost 6 bases to trimming and J lost 3 bases; unmatched junction nucleotides: 11. Germline loops: CDR1 SNHLY, CDR2 FYNNEI. CDR3 length: 17 residues. CDR3 coding DNA: TGTGCCAGCAGCGAACCTGACAGGGGGCCCAACTACAATGAGCAGTTCTTC. This sequence encodes CASSEPDRGPNYNEQFF.

V usage is TRBV5-1 and J usage is TRBJ2-1; 7 bases are shared with TRBD1. V shed 0 bases, J shed 7 bases, and the junction held 13 bases outside the gene matches. Germline V gives CDR1 SGHRS, CDR2 YFSETQ. This CDR3 region has 17 residues. The CDR3 reads CASSLDGRGIVNNEQFF. The CDR3 nucleotides read TGCGCCAGCAGCTTGGATGGCAGGGGGATAGTTAATAATGAGCAGTTCTTC.

The CDR3 DNA sequence: TGTGCCAGCGCCCTACGGGGTGGGAGGTTTAGTGAGCAGTTCTTC. It is translated as CASALRGGRFSEQFF. The rearrangement joins TRBV27 to TRBJ2-1, with a possible D match to TRBD2 (6 bases). In germline, CDR1 is MNHEY, CDR2 SMNVEV (reference sequence). This CDR3 is 15 amino acids long. V was pared by 8 bases and J by 9 bases, with 23 bases between.

The rearrangement links TRBV30 to TRBJ2-2, with D possibly being TRBD1 (5 bases). This CDR3 comprises 14 residues. CDR1 is GTSNPN and CDR2 is SVGIG in the germline V gene (reference sequence). Trimming removed 2 bases from V and 5 bases from J, with 12 bases in between. The CDR3 bases are TGTGCCTGGAGTCAAGGGGTGGGGACCGGGGAGCTGTTTTTT. Its translation is CAWSQGVGTGELFF. Filled out from reference TRBV30 and TRBJ2-2, the complete variable domain reads SQTIHQWPATLVQPVGSPLSLECTVEGTSNPNLYWYRQAAGRGLQLLFYSVGIGQISSEVPQNLSASRPQDRQFILSSKKLLLSDSGFYLCAWSQGVGTGELFFGEGSRLTVL.

The chain joins TRBV13 to TRBJ2-7, with 7 bases that match TRBD1. The V gene end was trimmed by 4 bases and the J gene end by 3 bases; junction bases not matched to a gene: 6. The V gene's germline CDR1 is PRHDT and CDR2 FYEKMQ (reference sequence). This CDR3 spans 14 amino acids. DNA for the CDR3: TGTGCCAGCAGCTCCGGGACAGCCCGCTACGAGCAGTACTTC. Amino acid sequence: CASSSGTARYEQYF.

The V and J genes are TRBV28 and TRBJ2-7, with 7 bases that match TRBD1. J lost 6 bases, V lost 11 bases, and 10 bases had no gene match. Germline CDR1 MDHEN, CDR2 SYDVKM. The CDR3 extends over 12 amino acids. The CDR3 region has the DNA TGTGCCCCACACTATAGGGGGCTCGAGCAGTACTTC. Its translation is CAPHYRGLEQYF.

This rearrangement joins TRBV6-1 to TRBJ2-3; TRBD2 agrees at 7 bases. The CDR3 spans 14 residues. With V trimmed by 2 bases and J by 3 bases, 2 bases remained unmatched. The V gene's germline CDR1 is MNHNS and CDR2 SASEGT. The CDR3 coding sequence is TGTGCCAGCAGTGAACAAGCGGGGACAGATACGCAGTATTTT. Protein product: CASSEQAGTDTQYF.

The J gene is TRBJ1-2, the V gene TRBV11-2; TRBD1 agrees at 10 bases. The V gene end was trimmed by 2 bases and the J gene end by 5 bases; junction bases not matched to a gene: 8. The CDR3 extends over 16 amino acids. Germline V CDR1 and CDR2: SGHAT, FQNNGV. The CDR3 region has the DNA TGTGCCAGCAGCTTACGCCGACAGGGGGCAGGGTATGGCTACACCTTC. It encodes CASSLRRQGAGYGYTF.

The chain combines TRBV25-1 with TRBJ2-1; D unclear. The CDR3 has 12 residues. The V gene lost 4 bases and the J gene lost 7 bases, with 8 bases spanning the gap. Germline loops: CDR1 MGHDK, CDR2 SYGVNS. DNA of the CDR3: TGTGCCAGCAGTGGTCTTTCTAATGAGCAGTTCTTC. Residues: CASSGLSNEQFF.

V and J are TRBV5-1 and TRBJ2-3; D possibly corresponds to TRBD2 (5 bases). V lost 0 bases, J lost 0 bases, and 11 bases lay in between. The germline gives CDR1 SGHRS, CDR2 YFSETQ. The CDR3 has 16 residues. CDR3 amino acids: CASSLGAGGSTDTQYF. CDR3 sequence (DNA): TGCGCCAGCAGCTTGGGGGCTGGCGGGAGCACAGATACGCAGTATTTT. Complete variable domain (other parts from reference TRBV5-1 and TRBJ2-3): KAGVTQTPRYLIKTRGQQVTLSCSPISGHRSVSWYQQTPGQGLQFLFEYFSETQRNKGNFPGRFSGRQFSNSRSEMNVSTLELGDSALYLCASSLGAGGSTDTQYFGPGTRLTVL.

The chain carries TRBV9 and TRBJ2-7; 9 positions match TRBD2. V trimming: 0 bases; J trimming: 1 base; junction bases outside the gene matches: 2. Germline V gives CDR1 SGDLS, CDR2 YYNGEE. This CDR3 spans 15 amino acids. CDR3 DNA: TGTGCCAGCAGCGTAGAAGCGGGAGGTTCCTACGAGCAGTACTTC. Translated, it gives CASSVEAGGSYEQYF.

The sample holds a few counts of this clone. The rearrangement joins TRBV19 to TRBJ1-1; a possible D gene is TRBD1 (6 bases). Germline-derived CDR1 and CDR2 are LNHDA and SQIVND (reference sequence). This CDR3 is built from 15 residues. Trimming shortened V by 5 bases and J by 1 base, and 14 bases separated the two germline ends. The CDR3 reads CASSLTTGGNTEAFF. CDR3 bases: TGTGCCAGTAGTCTAACGACAGGTGGGAACACTGAAGCTTTCTTT. Full variable domain (rest looked up from reference TRBV19 and TRBJ1-1): DGGITQSPKYLFRKEGQNVTLSCEQNLNHDAMYWYRQDPGQGLRLIYYSQIVNDFQKGDIAEGYSVSREKKESFPLTVTSAQKNPTAFYLCASSLTTGGNTEAFFGQGTRLTVV.

J is TRBJ2-7 and V is TRBV2, with 7 bases identical to TRBD2. Germline V gives CDR1 SNHLY, CDR2 FYNNEI. Trimming cost V 5 bases and J 5 bases; bases outside gene matches: 9. The CDR3 length is 14 residues. In nucleotides, the CDR3 is TGTGCCAGCAGTTCCGGGAGGATGGGTGACGAGCAGTACTTC. Translated: CASSSGRMGDEQYF.

The J gene is TRBJ1-1, the V gene TRBV10-3; D gene unclear. The CDR3 spans 13 residues. The V and J ends lost 0 bases and 6 bases respectively, with 8 bases between them. Germline CDR1 reads ENHRY; CDR2 reads SYGVKD. CDR3 in amino acids: CAISESDIAEAFF. The DNA for the CDR3 is TGTGCCATCAGTGAGTCAGACATCGCTGAAGCTTTCTTT.

This clone has a handful of counts. The chain uses TRBV6-4 and TRBJ2-3; 8 bases match TRBD1. Looked up from germline, CDR1 is MRHNA and CDR2 is SNTAGT. CDR3 length equals 14 residues. Unmatched junction bases numbered 0, after V lost 3 bases and J lost 1 base. This chain's CDR3 is CASSETGGTDTQYF. In nucleotides, the CDR3 is TGTGCCAGCAGTGAGACAGGGGGCACAGATACGCAGTATTTT.